Shown below are 14 T cell receptor beta chains from a single sample sequenced in a study of blood T cell repertoires in COVID-19. Using immunoSEQ multiplex PCR, the repertoire was profiled, and TCRdb retains in-frame clones only, with some absent. This table has hundreds of thousands of clones, about 85% appearing once. The sample was peripheral blood. The receptors come from a man aged 35 to 55 with acute or convalescent COVID-19.

The chain combines TRBV6-2 or TRBV6-3 with TRBJ2-5; no clear D. Germline lookup yields CDR1 MNHEY and CDR2 SVGEGT. The V end was cut by 0 bases, the J end by 4 bases, with 12 bases between. This CDR3 is 15 amino acids long. The CDR3 region is CASSYSSFPGETQYF. In nucleotides, the CDR3 is TGTGCCAGCAGTTACTCGAGTTTCCCCGGAGAGACCCAGTACTTC.

There are a few counts of this clone. The chain carries TRBV10-1 and TRBJ2-2; 7 bases agree with TRBD2. The CDR3 has 14 amino acids. In germline, CDR1 is WNHNN, CDR2 SYGVQD (reference sequence). J lost 7 bases, V lost 2 bases, and 4 bases had no gene match. CDR3 region: CASSEPREGGELFF. The CDR3, as DNA: TGCGCCAGCAGTGAGCCAAGGGAGGGCGGGGAGCTGTTTTTT.

This clone showed up just once. The chain joins TRBV6-4 to TRBJ1-1; no definite D call. Germline V lookup: CDR1 MRHNA, CDR2 SNTAGT. V was cut by 4 bases and J by 4 bases, with 10 bases left in between. This CDR3 spans 13 amino acids. The CDR3 reads CASSVQEGTEAFF. CDR3 nucleotides: TGTGCCAGCAGTGTGCAGGAGGGCACTGAAGCTTTCTTT.

The chain employs TRBV5-1 and TRBJ2-2; tentative D call: TRBD1 (5 bases). Germline lookup yields CDR1 SGHRS and CDR2 YFSETQ. This CDR3 has 15 residues. V lost 2 bases and J lost 3, with 11 bases in between. The CDR3 DNA reads as TGCGCCAGCAGCTTTCTGGGGCAGGACACCGGGGAGCTGTTTTTT. Amino acids: CASSFLGQDTGELFF.

The chain has TRBV7-2 and TRBJ2-7; 7 bases fit TRBD1. This CDR3 has 15 residues. V was clipped by 0 bases and J by 9 bases; unmatched bases: 11. The germline V gene encodes CDR1 SGHTA and CDR2 FQGNSA. CDR3 loop: CASSLAGTVGYGQYF. The CDR3 DNA reads as TGTGCCAGCAGCTTAGCCGGGACAGTGGGCTATGGGCAGTACTTC. Full variable domain (rest looked up from reference TRBV7-2 and TRBJ2-7): GAGVSQSPSNKVTEKGKDVELRCDPISGHTALYWYRQSLGQGLEFLIYFQGNSAPDKSGLPSDRFSAERTGGSVSTLTIQRTQQEDSAVYLCASSLAGTVGYGQYFGPGTRLTVT.

The table lists this clone with a count of one. The chain uses TRBV6-5 and TRBJ2-1, with TRBD1 matching 10 bases. Germline V gene lookup returns CDR1 MNHEY and CDR2 SVGAGI. CDR3 length equals 14 residues. Trimming at V came to 5 bases and at J to 8 bases, leaving 6 bases not matched to a gene. This chain's CDR3 is CASSRGTGDHEQFF. The DNA for the CDR3 is TGTGCCAGCAGTAGGGGGACAGGGGACCATGAGCAGTTCTTC.

The chain joins TRBV18 to TRBJ1-5; 8 nucleotides line up with TRBD1. Germline V CDR1 and CDR2: KGHSH, LQKENI. The CDR3 totals 13 residues. Trimming cost V 6 bases and J 6 bases; bases outside gene matches: 4. CDR3 nucleotide sequence: TGTGCCAGCTCCCGGACAGGGCCTCAGCCCCAGCATTTT. This encodes CASSRTGPQPQHF.

This sequence joins TRBV9 and TRBJ2-2; D uncertain. The CDR3 is 12 residues long. V shed 0 bases and J shed 6 bases, with 3 bases lying between them. Per germline, CDR1 SGDLS and CDR2 YYNGEE. The CDR3 coding sequence is TGTGCCAGCAGCGTAGTCGCCGGGGAGCTGTTTTTT. Amino acid sequence: CASSVVAGELFF.

The rearrangement uses TRBV4-1 and TRBJ1-2, with D possibly matching TRBD1 (6 bases). Trimming shortened V by 4 bases and J by 2 bases, and 17 bases separated the two germline ends. This CDR3 region has 16 residues. Germline-derived CDR1 and CDR2 are MGHRA and YSYEKL. CDR3 amino acids: CASSLRGTTGNYGYTF. CDR3 nucleotide sequence: TGCGCCAGCAGCCTCCGAGGGACCACAGGGAACTATGGCTACACCTTC.

The chain links TRBV6-5 to TRBJ1-5, with D perhaps TRBD1 (6 bases). Per the germline V gene, CDR1 is MNHEY and CDR2 is SVGAGI. Between the trimmed V and J ends, which lost 6 bases and 5 bases, there was a span of 17 bases. The CDR3 spans 15 residues. Here the CDR3 DNA reads TGTGCCAGCAGAAAGGGCAGGGGAACGGATCAGCCCCAGCATTTT. It specifies CASRKGRGTDQPQHF.

This rearrangement joins TRBV10-1 to TRBJ2-3; TRBD2 agrees at 11 bases. Per the germline V gene, CDR1 is WNHNN and CDR2 is SYGVQD (reference sequence). Trimming cost V 10 bases and J 0 bases; bases outside gene matches: 12. The CDR3 spans 17 residues. In nucleotides, the CDR3 is TGCGCCACCTGGAGGGCTAGCGGGGGGTCTAGCACAGATACGCAGTATTTT. The encoded protein is CATWRASGGSSTDTQYF.

V usage is TRBV5-1 and J usage is TRBJ2-2; 11 bases align to TRBD2. The CDR3 is 14 residues long. V lost 7 bases, J lost 6 bases, and 5 bases stayed unmatched. Germline-derived CDR1 and CDR2 are SGHRS and YFSETQ. The DNA for the CDR3 is TGCGCCAGCCTCAGGACTAGCGGGCCCGGGGAGCTGTTTTTT. Protein sequence: CASLRTSGPGELFF. Looking up the rest from reference TRBV5-1 and TRBJ2-2 gives the full variable domain: KAGVTQTPRYLIKTRGQQVTLSCSPISGHRSVSWYQQTPGQGLQFLFEYFSETQRNKGNFPGRFSGRQFSNSRSEMNVSTLELGDSALYLCASLRTSGPGELFFGEGSRLTVL.

The chain uses TRBV27 and TRBJ2-7; D unclear. Germline CDR1 is MNHEY and CDR2 is SMNVEV (reference sequence). The CDR3 is made up of 9 amino acids. The ends were cut back, 7 bases at V and 5 bases at J, with 3 bases in the middle. CDR3 DNA: TGTGCCAGCATCGACGAGCAGTACTTC. This encodes CASIDEQYF.

The count of this clone is one. The chain links TRBV5-4 to TRBJ2-3, with D possibly matching TRBD2 (6 bases). Trimming stripped 6 bases from V and 1 base from J, with 12 bases between. The germline V gene has CDR1 SGHNT and CDR2 YYREEE (reference sequence). The CDR3 sequence is 14 residues long. The CDR3 DNA follows: TGTGCCAGCACAAAGCCGGGGGGCACAGATACGCAGTATTTT. Amino acids: CASTKPGGTDTQYF.